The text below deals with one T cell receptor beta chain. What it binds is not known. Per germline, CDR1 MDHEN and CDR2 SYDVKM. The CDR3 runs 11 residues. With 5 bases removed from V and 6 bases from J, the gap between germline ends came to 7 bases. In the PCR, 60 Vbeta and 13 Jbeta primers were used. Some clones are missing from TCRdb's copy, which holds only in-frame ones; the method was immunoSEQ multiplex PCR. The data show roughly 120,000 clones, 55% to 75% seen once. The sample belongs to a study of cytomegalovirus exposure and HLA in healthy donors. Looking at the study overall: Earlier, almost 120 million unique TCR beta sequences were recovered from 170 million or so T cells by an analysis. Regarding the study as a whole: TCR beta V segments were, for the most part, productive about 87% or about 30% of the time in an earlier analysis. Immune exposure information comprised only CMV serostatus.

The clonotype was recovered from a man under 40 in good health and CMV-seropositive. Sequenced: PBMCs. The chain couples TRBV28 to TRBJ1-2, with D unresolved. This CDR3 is CASSEMDGYTF. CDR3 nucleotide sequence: TGTGCCAGCAGTGAGATGGATGGCTACACCTTC.